This record looks at one TCR beta chain sequence and its context. The protocol was immunoSEQ multiplex PCR, while the TCRdb copy is restricted to in-frame clones and leaves out a portion. The table has under 150,000 clones, more than 80% seen once; the top ten hold approximately 5%. This sample is part of a study of Ad26.COV2.S vaccination and SARS-CoV-2 variants. V lost 3 bases, J lost 4 bases, and 10 bases lay in between. From germline, CDR1 is SGHNT and CDR2 YYREEE (reference sequence). CDR3 length equals 13 residues. The starting material was peripheral blood, obtained after recovery from COVID-19. This clonotype was obtained from a human donor who had recovered from COVID-19. This chain joins TRBV5-4 and TRBJ1-1; D is unresolved. Written as DNA, the CDR3 is TGTGCCAGCAGCTCAGACGTGAGCACTGAAGCTTTCTTT. Its protein product is CASSSDVSTEAFF.